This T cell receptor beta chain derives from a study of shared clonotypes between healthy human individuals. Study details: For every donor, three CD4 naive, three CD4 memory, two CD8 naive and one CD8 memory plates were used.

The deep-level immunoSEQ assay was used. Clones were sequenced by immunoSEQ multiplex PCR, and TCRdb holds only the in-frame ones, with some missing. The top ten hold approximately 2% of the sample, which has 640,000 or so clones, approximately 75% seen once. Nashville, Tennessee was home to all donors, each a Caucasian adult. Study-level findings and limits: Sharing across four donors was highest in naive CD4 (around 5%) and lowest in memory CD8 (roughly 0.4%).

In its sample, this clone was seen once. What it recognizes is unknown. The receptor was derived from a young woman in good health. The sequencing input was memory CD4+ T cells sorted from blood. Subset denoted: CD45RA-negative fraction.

The CDR3 is CASSFEVPSSYEQYF. CDR3 sequence (DNA): TGCGCCAGCAGCTTTGAAGTACCGAGCTCCTACGAGCAGTACTTC. The chain is built from TRBV5-1 and TRBJ2-7; D gene unclear. The V and J ends lost 2 bases and 0 bases respectively, with 12 bases between them. Germline CDR1 SGHRS, CDR2 YFSETQ. The CDR3 is 15 residues long.